The 31 T cell receptor beta chains below were found in one sample sequenced in a study of blood T cell repertoires in COVID-19. Sequencing used immunoSEQ multiplex PCR; TCRdb keeps in-frame clones, though not all of them. Of around 81,000 clones listed, around 88% are singletons. Sequencing was carried out using peripheral blood. The origin of the receptors is a woman older than 75 with acute or convalescent COVID-19.

The CDR3 here is CASSRGQGTGELFF. In nucleotides, the CDR3 is TGTGCCAGCAGCCGGGGACAGGGCACCGGGGAGCTGTTTTTT. The rearrangement joins TRBV6-5 to TRBJ2-2; 9 nucleotides align to TRBD1. The CDR3 extends over 14 amino acids. V was clipped by 6 bases and J by 4 bases; unmatched bases: 3. The germline CDR1 and CDR2 sequences are MNHEY and SVGAGI.

This chain joins TRBV11-2 and TRBJ2-5, with 7 bases that match TRBD1. The J segment lost 3 bases and the V segment lost 4 bases, leaving 2 bases of the junction unmatched. This CDR3 is 13 amino acids long. CDR1 is SGHAT, CDR2 FQNNGV, per germline. CDR3 nucleotide sequence: TGTGCCAGCAGCTCGGGACAGAAAGAGACCCAGTACTTC. Translating it yields CASSSGQKETQYF.

This chain joins TRBV7-9 and TRBJ2-1, with D possibly being TRBD1 (6 bases). The CDR3 is 18 amino acids. V lost 5 bases and J 0 bases, leaving 20 bases between the germline ends. Germline V gives CDR1 SEHNR, CDR2 FQNEAQ (reference sequence). CDR3 sequence (DNA): TGTGCCAGCAGCCCTTCCCAGGGGCGATGGAACTCCTACAATGAGCAGTTCTTC. Its protein is CASSPSQGRWNSYNEQFF.

The V and J genes are TRBV4-2 and TRBJ1-4, with 7 bases fitting TRBD1. This CDR3 has 16 residues. Germline values: CDR1 LGHNA, CDR2 YNFKEQ. Germline trimming cut 1 base from V and 5 bases from J; bases unmatched to any gene: 7. The CDR3 loop reads CASSQGSGTENEKLFF. The CDR3 region has the DNA TGTGCCAGCAGCCAAGGCTCCGGGACAGAGAATGAAAAACTGTTTTTT.

The chain uses TRBV11-1 and TRBJ2-5; 10 bases line up with TRBD1. The V segment lost 5 bases and the J segment 1 base; nucleotides outside the gene matches: 7. The CDR3 contains 16 residues. Germline CDR1 reads SGHAT; CDR2 reads FQDESV (reference sequence). The CDR3 sequence: CASSLWTGGLQETQYF. The CDR3 DNA sequence: TGTGCCAGCAGCCTATGGACAGGGGGTCTCCAAGAGACCCAGTACTTC. The whole variable domain, filled in from reference TRBV11-1 and TRBJ2-5, reads EAEVAQSPRYKITEKSQAVAFWCDPISGHATLYWYRQILGQGPELLVQFQDESVVDDSQLPKDRFSAERLKGVDSTLKIQPAELGDSAMYLCASSLWTGGLQETQYFGPGTRLLVL.

The J gene is TRBJ2-4, the V gene TRBV2; TRBD1 aligns across 10 bases. The CDR3 has 14 amino acids. Germline CDR1 reads SNHLY; CDR2 reads FYNNEI. Trimming at V came to 6 bases and at J to 7 bases, leaving 6 bases not matched to a gene. CDR3 in DNA: TGTGCCAGCAGCGTGGGACAGGGGAGGAACATTCAGTACTTC. Amino acids: CASSVGQGRNIQYF.

The chain couples TRBV5-5 to TRBJ1-1; D call uncertain. The CDR3 length is 13 residues. The ends were cut back, 2 bases at V and 3 bases at J, with 8 bases in the middle. Germline V gene lookup returns CDR1 SGHKS and CDR2 YYEKEE (reference sequence). The CDR3 reads CASSLTDDTEAFF. For the CDR3, the DNA is TGTGCCAGCAGCTTAACAGATGACACTGAAGCTTTCTTT.

This rearrangement joins TRBV3-1 (or the pseudogene TRBV3-2) to TRBJ2-7; possibly TRBD1 for D (5 bases). The germline V gene encodes CDR1 LGHDT and CDR2 YNNKEL (reference sequence). Trimming stripped 1 base from V and 5 bases from J, with 12 bases between. CDR3 length equals 14 residues. For the CDR3, the DNA is TGTGCCAGCAGCCAAGGTACAGGACGTAACGAGCAGTACTTC. As protein: CASSQGTGRNEQYF.

This clone was counted once. DNA of the CDR3: TGCGCCAGCAGCTCAAACAGGGGAACTAGCGGGAGAAGTGAGCAGTTCTTC. This encodes CASSSNRGTSGRSEQFF. V gene TRBV10-1 combines with J gene TRBJ2-1, with 11 bases that match TRBD2. Losses at the gene ends were 6 bases for V and 9 bases for J; bases not matched to a gene: 16. Germline assignment: CDR1 WNHNN and CDR2 SYGVQD (reference sequence). The CDR3 contains 17 residues.

The rearrangement joins TRBV18 to TRBJ2-2; D perhaps matches TRBD1 (7 bases). Trimming shortened V by 0 bases and J by 3 bases, and 14 bases separated the two germline ends. CDR3 length equals 17 residues. Germline values: CDR1 KGHSH, CDR2 LQKENI. As DNA, the CDR3 is TGTGCCAGCTCACCACCGGGGGGACAGCCCTACACCGGGGAGCTGTTTTTT. Protein product: CASSPPGGQPYTGELFF.

V and J are TRBV27 and TRBJ2-3; no firm D call. V dropped 2 bases and J dropped 4 bases, with 7 bases sitting between them. Germline CDR1 is MNHEY and CDR2 is SMNVEV (reference sequence). This CDR3 has 13 residues. As DNA, the CDR3 is TGTGCCAGCAGTTTAATTGGCCCAGATACGCAGTATTTT. It is translated as CASSLIGPDTQYF.

Here the CDR3 reads CAWSPNSSGRMRVRGEQFF. The CDR3 DNA is TGTGCCTGGAGTCCGAATTCTAGCGGGAGGATGCGGGTACGGGGTGAGCAGTTCTTC. The chain is built from TRBV30 and TRBJ2-1; 11 nucleotides line up with TRBD2. CDR1 GTSNPN and CDR2 SVGIG come from the germline V gene (reference sequence). V shed 2 bases and J 9 bases; nucleotides not matched to a gene: 21. The CDR3 covers 19 residues. Full variable domain (remainder filled in from reference TRBV30 and TRBJ2-1): SQTIHQWPATLVQPVGSPLSLECTVEGTSNPNLYWYRQAAGRGLQLLFYSVGIGQISSEVPQNLSASRPQDRQFILSSKKLLLSDSGFYLCAWSPNSSGRMRVRGEQFFGPGTRLTVL.

This clone was observed a single time. This chain links TRBV4-1 with TRBJ1-2; TRBD1 is a possible D gene (6 bases). Germline-derived CDR1 and CDR2 are MGHRA and YSYEKL. CDR3 length: 16 amino acids. V lost 0 bases to trimming and J lost 1 base, with 12 bases between them. The CDR3 loop reads CASSQDAGGLNYGYTF. As DNA, the CDR3 is TGCGCCAGCAGCCAAGATGCCGGGGGGCTTAACTATGGCTACACCTTC.

The V call is TRBV5-1, the J call TRBJ1-3; 7 positions match TRBD1. This CDR3 region has 15 residues. V was clipped by 5 bases and J by 1 base; unmatched bases: 6. CDR1 SGHRS and CDR2 YFSETQ come from the germline V gene. CDR3 loop: CASRQQTGSGNTIYF. CDR3 in DNA: TGCGCCAGCAGGCAGCAGACAGGGTCTGGAAACACCATATATTTT.

This clone was counted between two and nine times. The chain recombines TRBV19 with TRBJ2-2; the D gene is possibly TRBD1 (5 bases). Germline CDR1 LNHDA, CDR2 SQIVND (reference sequence). The CDR3 consists of 13 residues. Trimming pared 7 bases from V and 1 base from J, leaving 7 bases between. The CDR3 protein is CASNRLNTGELFF. The CDR3 nucleotides are TGTGCCAGTAACAGGCTGAACACCGGGGAGCTGTTTTTT.

This clone was counted only a few times. This chain links TRBV2 with TRBJ1-2; 9 positions match TRBD1. Germline CDR1 and CDR2: SNHLY and FYNNEI. The V gene end was trimmed by 3 bases and the J gene end by 7 bases; junction bases not matched to a gene: 9. The CDR3 totals 15 residues. Here the CDR3 DNA reads TGTGCCAGCAGTGATAGCCCACAGGGGGCTTTTGGCTACACCTTC. Translating it yields CASSDSPQGAFGYTF.

The rearrangement uses TRBV12-3 or TRBV12-4 and TRBJ1-2; no definite D call. The CDR3 length is 13 residues. V was trimmed by 6 bases and J by 1 base, leaving 9 bases between them. CDR3 region: CASRESINYGYTF. Here the CDR3 DNA reads TGTGCCAGCAGAGAGAGTATTAACTATGGCTACACCTTC.

The chain couples TRBV5-1 to TRBJ2-7, with unresolved D. The CDR3 loop spans 14 amino acids. The V gene's germline CDR1 is SGHRS and CDR2 YFSETQ. V was pared by 3 bases and J by 0 bases, with 10 bases between. The CDR3 DNA sequence: TGCGCCAGCAGCTCTACTGCGAGCTCCTACGAGCAGTACTTC. Amino acid sequence: CASSSTASSYEQYF.

V and J are TRBV7-3 and TRBJ2-3, with a possible D match to TRBD1 (5 bases). The V and J ends lost 2 bases and 0 bases respectively, with 9 bases between them. CDR1 is SGHTA, CDR2 FQGTGA, per germline. This CDR3 comprises 15 residues. CDR3 sequence: CASSLQGSSTDTQYF. The CDR3 bases are TGTGCCAGCAGCTTACAGGGCAGCAGCACAGATACGCAGTATTTT.

The chain couples TRBV19 to TRBJ2-7; 8 nucleotides agree with TRBD2. J gave up 4 bases and V 6 bases, and 14 bases lay outside the gene matches. Germline loops: CDR1 LNHDA, CDR2 SQIVND (reference sequence). The CDR3 covers 16 residues. The DNA for the CDR3 is TGTGCCAGTAGCCTCCTCCATCGCGGGAGGACTTACGAGCAGTACTTC. It codes for CASSLLHRGRTYEQYF.

The J gene is TRBJ1-1, the V gene TRBV27, with TRBD1 as a possible D gene (6 bases). Germline loops: CDR1 MNHEY, CDR2 SMNVEV (reference sequence). This CDR3 region has 14 residues. V dropped 6 bases and J dropped 0 bases, with 11 bases sitting between them. CDR3 sequence (DNA): TGTGCCAGCAGACAGGGTGGGATGAACACTGAAGCTTTCTTT. As protein: CASRQGGMNTEAFF.

V is TRBV6-6 and J is TRBJ2-4, with TRBD1 matching over 8 bases. Trimming removed 7 bases from V and 3 bases from J; junction bases left unmatched: 5. The CDR3 covers 14 residues. Germline values: CDR1 MNHNY, CDR2 SVGAGI (reference sequence). CDR3 amino acids: CASNPTGGKNIQYF. The CDR3 nucleotides read TGTGCCAGCAACCCAACAGGGGGCAAAAACATTCAGTACTTC.

CDR3 loop: CASSYSGSFDRFNEQFF. Here the CDR3 DNA reads TGTGCCAGCAGTTACTCGGGAAGCTTCGACAGATTCAATGAGCAGTTCTTC. The rearrangement joins TRBV6-2 or TRBV6-3 to TRBJ2-1; the D gene is possibly TRBD1 (5 bases). Germline V gene lookup returns CDR1 MNHEY and CDR2 SVGEGT. V dropped 0 bases and J dropped 6 bases, with 18 bases sitting between them. The CDR3 runs to 17 residues.

The chain employs TRBV2 and TRBJ1-2; 7 bases match TRBD1. In germline, CDR1 is SNHLY, CDR2 FYNNEI. The V gene end was trimmed by 10 bases and the J gene end by 6 bases; junction bases not matched to a gene: 17. CDR3 length equals 15 residues. CDR3 in DNA: TGTGCCACCGTGAGGACAGGTCAAGGATGGGATGGCTACACCTTC. This sequence encodes CATVRTGQGWDGYTF. Variable domain in full (rest from reference TRBV2 and TRBJ1-2): EPEVTQTPSHQVTQMGQEVILRCVPISNHLYFYWYRQILGQKVEFLVSFYNNEISEKSEIFDDQFSVERPDGSNFTLKIRSTKLEDSAMYFCATVRTGQGWDGYTFGSGTRLTVV.

The CDR3 bases are TGTGCCAGTAGTAAGAGACAGGGGAACACCGGGGAGCTGTTTTTT. It codes for CASSKRQGNTGELFF. The chain employs TRBV19 and TRBJ2-2, with 7 bases matching TRBD1. Trimming took 4 bases from V and 1 from J; bases not matched to a gene: 3. The CDR3 runs to 15 residues. The V gene's germline CDR1 is LNHDA and CDR2 SQIVND (reference sequence).

V is TRBV9 and J is TRBJ2-3, with TRBD2 identical over 7 bases. The CDR3 sequence is 16 residues long. The V segment lost 0 bases and the J segment 2 bases; nucleotides outside the gene matches: 6. Germline V CDR1 and CDR2: SGDLS, YYNGEE. CDR3 amino acids: CASSVAGLADTDTQYF. In DNA form, the CDR3 reads TGTGCCAGCAGCGTAGCTGGGCTAGCGGACACAGATACGCAGTATTTT.

V and J are TRBV3-1 (or the pseudogene TRBV3-2) and TRBJ1-2; D is perhaps TRBD1 (5 bases). This CDR3 contains 13 residues. V was shortened by 2 bases and J by 9 bases, with 13 bases between the two germline ends. The germline CDR1 and CDR2 sequences are LGHDT and YNNKEL (reference sequence). CDR3 DNA sequence: TGTGCCAGCAGCCAAAGGAGTGTGGACAGCTACACCTTC. Protein sequence: CASSQRSVDSYTF.

The rearrangement links TRBV30 to TRBJ2-7; D is possibly TRBD1 (6 bases). Between the trimmed V and J ends, which lost 3 bases and 0 bases, there was a span of 15 bases. Looked up from germline, CDR1 is GTSNPN and CDR2 is SVGIG (reference sequence). The CDR3 is 15 amino acids. CDR3 sequence (DNA): TGTGCCTGGAGCGGAACTCTGGACAGCTCCTACGAGCAGTACTTC. Residues: CAWSGTLDSSYEQYF.

V gene TRBV6-5 combines with J gene TRBJ2-1, with 12 bases that match TRBD2. The V and J ends lost 6 bases and 6 bases, in that order; junction bases with no gene match: 6. The CDR3 length is 15 residues. Germline lookup yields CDR1 MNHEY and CDR2 SVGAGI. The CDR3 DNA is TGTGCCAGCAGAAAGACTAGCGGGGGCATCAATGAGCAGTTCTTC. Amino acid sequence: CASRKTSGGINEQFF.

The genes are TRBV18 and TRBJ1-2; D might be TRBD1 (5 bases). V was trimmed by 3 bases and J by 6 bases, leaving 20 bases between them. The germline V gene encodes CDR1 KGHSH and CDR2 LQKENI. The CDR3 contains 16 residues. The CDR3 DNA reads as TGTGCCAGCTCACCCAGGGCCCAGGGTAATAAGGATGGCTACACCTTC. This sequence encodes CASSPRAQGNKDGYTF.

The chain has TRBV7-9 and TRBJ2-3; the match to TRBD2 covers 9 bases. The CDR3 covers 19 residues. V was clipped by 1 base and J by 5 bases; unmatched bases: 16. Germline values: CDR1 SEHNR, CDR2 FQNEAQ (reference sequence). CDR3 DNA sequence: TGTGCCAGCAGCTTAGAATTGCGACTAGCGGTCCTAGCGGGAGATACGCAGTATTTT. Its protein product is CASSLELRLAVLAGDTQYF.